Described below is a single TCR beta chain sequence and its context. Its antigen is currently unknown. 5'RACE with constant-segment primers yielded barcoded, UMI-tagged TCR alpha and TCR beta cDNA libraries. TCRdb re-called the 5' RACE reads with MiXCR, one entry per CDR3 protein. The sample lists about 350,000 distinct CDR3 sequences, roughly 13% seen once, with about 20% in the top ten. CDR3 length equals 14 residues. The V gene end was trimmed by 2 bases and the J gene end by 5 bases; junction bases not matched to a gene: 3. The data originate from a study of T-cell memory formation after mild COVID-19. The study's findings and limits: A balance of CD4 and CD8 characterized clones contracting day 15 to 85, whereas later expanders leaned CD4+. Largely, contracting CD4+ clones fell within CM and EM, and contracting CD8+ clones within EMRA. Still unconfirmed is whether the second-wave clones peaking on day 37 recognized SARS-CoV-2.

The sequenced sample was PBMCs or a T cell subset sorted from them (not recorded which). The V call is TRBV12-3 or TRBV12-4, the J call TRBJ1-5; 7 bases align to TRBD1. The receptor's source is a man younger than 35 who had mild COVID-19 (a few samples of this study predate the infection). Cell type and time point are not known. CDR3 nucleotides: TGTGCCAGCAGTTTAAGGGGGCCTCATCAGCCCCAGCATTTT. Protein product: CASSLRGPHQPQHF.